The T cell receptor (beta chain) under discussion was sequenced for a study of blood T cell repertoires in COVID-19 (dated by TCRdb to the early 2020s). The study in broad terms: Samples from collaborators originated in the United States, Italy and Spain and spanned both the acute and convalescent phases of COVID-19. The prospective study material was composed of cDNA or gDNA derived from T cells, B-cell-depleted T cells, or PBMCs. Subjects who had been exposed to COVID-19, were actively infected with it, or had recovered from it provided the deeply sampled blood TCRbeta repertoires that made up the dataset. The repertoires were made available in a free public database intended to serve as a resource for research on the immune response to SARS-CoV-2. The samples were drawn from two sources: the first 160 participants of the ongoing ImmuneRACE study, and 1,000 to 1,500 subjects contributed by 6 global collaborators. A de-identified subject ID, COVID-19 status, age in years and sex were almost always included in the sample metadata. Where available, HLA class I and class II types were taken from metadata supplied by the sample provider and were not determined by assay-based typing.

Overall results and qualifications from the work: The amount of clinical and demographic metadata varied by source and participant and was provided uncurated.

The immunoSEQ Assay, a bias-controlled multiplex PCR, was used to amplify TCRbeta CDR3 regions from genomic DNA. The authors' analysis ran thus. The number of nucleated cells in each sample was estimated from the amplification of reference gene primers within the assay. To quantify the absolute abundance of each unique TCRbeta CDR3 rearrangement, sequence reads were collapsed and filtered. For each sample, productive Simpson clonality was calculated as the square root of Simpson's diversity index across productive rearrangements. Entries here come from immuneACCESS through TCRdb and include only in-frame sequences with V and J called. Some clones fail to appear in such tables; in the studies checked, an unresolved V gene covers under half of the shortfall, and the cause of the remainder is unknown. The D gene and trimming were derived from the DNA, and the V and J assignments and clone size from that table. The sample has 250,000 to 350,000 clones on record, 87% of them singletons. The ten largest clones represent 6% to 7% of the sample.

As for this clone: Its antigen specificity is not known. No base quality information exists; no much larger clone differs at one position.

According to the germline V gene (reference sequence), CDR1 reads LGHDT and CDR2 reads YNNKEL. The CDR3, from cysteine to phenylalanine, totals 14 residues. The only DNA kept is the CDR3, 42 bases in frame from the first base. Trimming removed 0 bases from V and 2 bases from J, leaving 8 bases between the germline ends. In the prospective study, participants were roughly 18 to 90 years old, resided in around 25 geographic areas of the United States, and were enrolled through a virtual design. Cohort assignment in the prospective study relied on participant-reported clinical history from a screening survey and a study questionnaire. Recovered participants in ImmuneRACE Cohort 3 were defined by two consecutive negative NP/OP PCR tests, clearance by a healthcare professional, or resolution of symptoms. In the prospective study, whole blood, serum and a nasopharyngeal or oropharyngeal swab were collected from each participant by mobile phlebotomists. Additional blood draws and questionnaires over an approximately 2-month period could optionally be provided by prospective study participants. Blood samples from the prospective study were shipped frozen or at room temperature prior to DNA extraction.

This sequence was found in a woman aged 40-49 years who had recovered from COVID-19. The V and J segments used are TRBV3-1 (or the pseudogene TRBV3-2) and TRBJ2-7; a confident D gene designation cannot be given. Sequencing used PBMCs or T cells enriched from blood (not recorded which). The CDR3 region: CASSQEADTYEQYF. Here is the DNA: TGTGCCAGCAGCCAAGAGGCGGATACCTACGAGCAGTACTTC.